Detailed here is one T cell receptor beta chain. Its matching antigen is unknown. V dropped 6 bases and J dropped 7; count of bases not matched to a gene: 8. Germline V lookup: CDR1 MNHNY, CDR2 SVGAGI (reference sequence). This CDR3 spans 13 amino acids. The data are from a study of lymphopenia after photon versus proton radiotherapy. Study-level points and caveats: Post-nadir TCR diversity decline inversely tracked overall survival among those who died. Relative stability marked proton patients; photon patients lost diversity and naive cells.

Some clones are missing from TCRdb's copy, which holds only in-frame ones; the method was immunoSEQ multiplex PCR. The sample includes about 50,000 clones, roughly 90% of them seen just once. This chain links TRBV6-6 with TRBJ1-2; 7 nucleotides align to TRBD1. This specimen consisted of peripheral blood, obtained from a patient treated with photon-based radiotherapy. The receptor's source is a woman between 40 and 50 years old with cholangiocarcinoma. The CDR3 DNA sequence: TGTGCCAGCAGCTCTCTAAGGGACAGTGGCTACACCTTC. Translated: CASSSLRDSGYTF.